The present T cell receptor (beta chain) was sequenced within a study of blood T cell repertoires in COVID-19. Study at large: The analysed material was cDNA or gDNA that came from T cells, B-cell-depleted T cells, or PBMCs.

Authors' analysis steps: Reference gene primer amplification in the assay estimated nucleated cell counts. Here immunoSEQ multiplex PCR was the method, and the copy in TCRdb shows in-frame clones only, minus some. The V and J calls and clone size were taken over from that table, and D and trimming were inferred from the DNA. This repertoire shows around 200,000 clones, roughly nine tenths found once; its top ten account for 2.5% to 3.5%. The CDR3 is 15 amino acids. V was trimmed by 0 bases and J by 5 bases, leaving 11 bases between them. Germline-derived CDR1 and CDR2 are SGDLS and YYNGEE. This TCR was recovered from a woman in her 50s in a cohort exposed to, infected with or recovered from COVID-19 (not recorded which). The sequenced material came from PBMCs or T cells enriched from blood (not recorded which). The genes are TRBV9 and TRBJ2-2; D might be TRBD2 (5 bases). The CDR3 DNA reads TGTGCCAGCAGCGTAGAACTAGTTAGGACCGGGGAGCTGTTTTTT. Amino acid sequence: CASSVELVRTGELFF. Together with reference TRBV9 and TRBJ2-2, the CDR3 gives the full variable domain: DSGVTQTPKHLITATGQRVTLRCSPRSGDLSVYWYQQSLDQGLQFLIQYYNGEERAKGNILERFSAQQFPDLHSELNLSSLELGDSALYFCASSVELVRTGELFFGEGSRLTVL.